This TCR beta chain was documented in a study of T cell responses to AZD1222 COVID-19 vaccine. Remarks on this clone: The antigen is unknown.

Sequenced by immunoSEQ multiplex PCR; TCRdb stores in-frame clones only, minus some. The sample shows about 200,000 clones, about 92% of them seen only once. Looked up from germline, CDR1 is ENHRY and CDR2 is SYGVKD. This CDR3 region has 15 residues. V dropped 0 bases and J dropped 1 base, with 9 bases sitting between them. Findings and caveats of the study: The breadth and depth of Spike-specific TCRs increased once two AZD1222 doses had been given. In the spike-specific TCR repertoire, nearly half reportedly target unmutated variant regions. Baseline testing showed seropositivity in only a handful of AZD1222 recipients.

This clonotype was obtained from an adult in good health. The rearrangement uses TRBV10-3 and TRBJ1-1; TRBD1 might be the D (5 bases). The sample was peripheral blood, taken on day 0 of MenACWY control vaccination. CDR3 residues: CAISESGHKNTEAFF. The CDR3 DNA sequence: TGTGCCATCAGTGAGTCCGGACACAAGAACACTGAAGCTTTCTTT.